Given below is one T cell receptor beta chain in context. This sample stems from a study of blood T cell repertoires in COVID-19. Study-level background: From the United States, Italy and Spain came samples of acute and convalescent COVID-19. PBMCs, B-cell-depleted T cells, or T cells were the source of the cDNA or gDNA that made up the material.

Measured with immunoSEQ multiplex PCR; TCRdb has only the in-frame clones, and not every one. The sample includes 210,000 or so clones, around 80% of them seen just once. J lost 3 bases, V lost 4 bases, and 9 bases had no gene match. Germline CDR1 and CDR2: SGHTA and FQGNSA. This CDR3 has 15 amino acids. The sequenced material came from peripheral blood. V and J are TRBV7-2 and TRBJ2-7; 7 positions match TRBD1. This TCR came from a woman aged 40 to 49 with acute or convalescent COVID-19. The CDR3 spells CASSSQGSLGYEQYF. CDR3 bases: TGTGCCAGCAGCTCACAGGGGTCCTTGGGCTACGAGCAGTACTTC.